The rows below give T cell receptor beta chains drawn from one sample of a study of identical twins. TCRdb re-called the 5' RACE reads with MiXCR, one entry per CDR3 protein. The sample holds roughly 720,000 distinct CDR3 sequences, over 15% seen once. The data were also submitted as part of a second study, on T cells expressing NK-cell markers.

The source material was PBMCs. These receptors were collected from a woman between 18 and 29 years old in good health. The CDR3 runs from the conserved cysteine through the conserved F or W.

>TRBV18|TRBJ2-5
CASSGTEQETQYF
>TRBV6-2/TRBV6-3|TRBJ2-7
CASSYPFGTSGTPSYEQYF
>TRBV20-1|TRBJ2-1
CSASPGQDPYNEQFF
>TRBV29-1|TRBJ2-3
CSVVGGRGLADTQYF
>TRBV20-1|TRBJ1-5
CSVGGYSNQPQHF
>TRBV5-1|TRBJ2-5
CASSTSVRETQYF
>TRBV5-1|TRBJ2-3
CASSLDGTSDTQYF
>TRBV9|TRBJ2-1
CASSVRDFPDNEQFF
>TRBV7-6|TRBJ2-1
CASSLTPSKGQHEQFF
>TRBV7-6|TRBJ1-3
CASSPPGQPGNTIYF
>TRBV10-3|TRBJ1-5
CAISAGGGNQPQHF
>TRBV5-1|TRBJ2-3
CASRTSGGGTQYF
>TRBV7-2|TRBJ2-2
CASRTTGSLKTGELFF
>TRBV10-3|TRBJ2-3
CAITPGQGTDTQYF
>TRBV7-9|TRBJ2-3
CASSPAGGPADTQYF
>TRBV12-3/TRBV12-4|TRBJ2-2
CASSLEPTTTNTGELFF
>TRBV9|TRBJ2-3
CASSVSGLAEGTDTQYF
>TRBV9|TRBJ2-1
CASSPRPSGNNEQFF
>TRBV3-1|TRBJ2-5
CASSRFSGVETQYF
>TRBV10-3|TRBJ1-1
CAIAGGDTEAFF
>TRBV25-1|TRBJ1-2
CASRGTGGGYTF
>TRBV3-1|TRBJ2-2
CASSLPGQTTGELFF
>TRBV7-9|TRBJ1-6
CASSLGTGGPNSPLHF